Below, 7 T cell receptor beta chains from the same sample are listed, as sequenced in a study of T cells expressing NK-cell markers. Reanalyzing the 5' RACE reads, TCRdb keeps one entry per CDR3 protein, without DNA. The sample table includes about 260,000 distinct CDR3 sequences. The sequencing sample was made of blood T cells: a sorted CD56 or NKG2C T cell subset, CD4+ or CD8+ T cells, or bulk PBMC T cells (not recorded which). The receptor source for this set is a woman aged 18 to 75 in good health.

This chain links TRBV3-1 with TRBJ2-3; TCRdb's D call of TRBD2 is untestable without DNA. Germline V lookup: CDR1 LGHDT, CDR2 YNNKEL (reference sequence). The CDR3 covers 11 residues. CDR3 protein: CATGVTSAQYF.

Here the CDR3 reads CASGATSRVTEAFF. J is TRBJ1-1 and V is TRBV25-1; checking the TCRdb D call of TRBD1 is not possible without DNA. Germline CDR1 is MGHDK and CDR2 is SYGVNS. This CDR3 is built from 14 residues.

The V call is TRBV7-3, the J call TRBJ2-2; TCRdb's assignment of TRBD2 cannot be checked, as there is no DNA. The CDR3 has 18 amino acids. Germline values: CDR1 SGHTA, CDR2 FQGTGA. The CDR3 here is CASSNPSGGATNTGELFF.

This chain joins TRBV6-5 and TRBJ2-5; TCRdb outputs TRBD1, but without DNA this stays unchecked. The CDR3 extends over 12 amino acids. Germline V gene data show CDR1 as MNHEY and CDR2 as SVGAGI. The CDR3 spells CASSYQGETQYF.

The rearrangement uses TRBV20-1 and TRBJ2-1. CDR1 and CDR2 (germline): DFQATT, SNEGSKA (reference sequence). The CDR3 has 16 amino acids. The CDR3: CSARGRSGSSYNEQFF.

This chain joins TRBV7-3 and TRBJ2-2; TCRdb indicates TRBD2, and absent DNA this call remains unverified. The CDR3 is 16 amino acids. The V gene's germline CDR1 is SGHTA and CDR2 FQGTGA. CDR3: CASSPQTSINTGELFF.

The V and J genes are TRBV20-1 and TRBJ1-3. There are 15 residues in the CDR3. Germline V gives CDR1 DFQATT, CDR2 SNEGSKA (reference sequence). Here the CDR3 reads CSARDAQSSGNTIYF.